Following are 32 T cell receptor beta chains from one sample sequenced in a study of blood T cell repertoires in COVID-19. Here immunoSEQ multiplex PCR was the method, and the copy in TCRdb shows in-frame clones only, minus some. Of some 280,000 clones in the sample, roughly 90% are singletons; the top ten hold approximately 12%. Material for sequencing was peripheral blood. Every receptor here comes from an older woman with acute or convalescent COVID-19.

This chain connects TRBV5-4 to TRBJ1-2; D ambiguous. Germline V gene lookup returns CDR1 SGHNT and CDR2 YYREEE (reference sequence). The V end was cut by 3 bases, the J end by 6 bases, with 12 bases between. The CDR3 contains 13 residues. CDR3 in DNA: TGTGCCAGCAGCTCCGACCCGGAGGATGGCTACACCTTC. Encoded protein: CASSSDPEDGYTF.

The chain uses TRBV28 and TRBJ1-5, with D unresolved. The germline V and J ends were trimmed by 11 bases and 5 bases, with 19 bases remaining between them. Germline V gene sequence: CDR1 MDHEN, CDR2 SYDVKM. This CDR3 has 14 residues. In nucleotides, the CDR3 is TGTGCCGGCAATTCAGGCAGGCTCTATCAGCCCCAGCATTTT. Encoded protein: CAGNSGRLYQPQHF.

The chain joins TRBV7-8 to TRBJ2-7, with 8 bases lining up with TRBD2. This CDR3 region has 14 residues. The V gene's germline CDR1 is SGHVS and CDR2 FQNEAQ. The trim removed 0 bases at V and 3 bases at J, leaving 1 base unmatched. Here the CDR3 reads CASSLARGDYEQYF. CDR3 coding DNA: TGTGCCAGCAGCTTAGCGCGGGGGGACTACGAGCAGTACTTC.

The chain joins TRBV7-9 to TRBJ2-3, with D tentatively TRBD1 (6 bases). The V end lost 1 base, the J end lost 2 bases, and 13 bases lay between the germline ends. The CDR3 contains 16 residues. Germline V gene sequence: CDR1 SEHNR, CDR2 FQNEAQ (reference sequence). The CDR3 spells CASSLVTGSATDTQYF. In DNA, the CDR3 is TGTGCCAGCAGCTTAGTTACAGGGAGTGCCACAGATACGCAGTATTTT.

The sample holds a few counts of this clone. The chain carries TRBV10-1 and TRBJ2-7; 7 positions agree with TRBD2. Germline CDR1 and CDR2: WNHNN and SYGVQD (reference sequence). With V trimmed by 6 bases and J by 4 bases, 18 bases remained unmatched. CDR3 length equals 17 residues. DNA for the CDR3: TGCGCCAGCAGCAGAAGGCCCCAGCGGGGTAGCTCTTACGAGCAGTACTTC. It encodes CASSRRPQRGSSYEQYF.

CDR3 nucleotide sequence: TGTGCCAGCAGTTACGGTGTGGGGCGGGAGGCCTCCTACGAGCAGTACTTC. Its translation: CASSYGVGREASYEQYF. V usage is TRBV6-2 or TRBV6-3 and J usage is TRBJ2-7; TRBD2 matches 8 bases. V was clipped by 2 bases and J by 0 bases; unmatched bases: 9. Germline assignment: CDR1 MNHEY and CDR2 SVGEGT. The CDR3 runs to 17 residues.

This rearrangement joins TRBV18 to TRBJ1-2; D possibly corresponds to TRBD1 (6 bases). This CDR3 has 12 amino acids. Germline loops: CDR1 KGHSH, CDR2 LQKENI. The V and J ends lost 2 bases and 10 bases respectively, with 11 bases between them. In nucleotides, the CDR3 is TGTGCCAGCTCACCAGGGGGGGGCGACTACACCTTC. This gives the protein CASSPGGGDYTF.

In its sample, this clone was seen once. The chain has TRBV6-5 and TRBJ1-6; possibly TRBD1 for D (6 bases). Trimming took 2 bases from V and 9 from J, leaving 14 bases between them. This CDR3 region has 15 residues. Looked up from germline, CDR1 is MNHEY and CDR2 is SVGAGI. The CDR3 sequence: CASSYQQGLTSPLHF. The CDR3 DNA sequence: TGTGCCAGCAGTTACCAACAGGGTTTGACTTCACCCCTCCACTTT.

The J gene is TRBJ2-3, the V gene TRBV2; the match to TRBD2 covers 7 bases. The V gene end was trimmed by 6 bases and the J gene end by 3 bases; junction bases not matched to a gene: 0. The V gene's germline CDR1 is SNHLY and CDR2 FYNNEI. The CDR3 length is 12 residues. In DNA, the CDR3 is TGTGCCAGCAGGCGGGGGACAGATACGCAGTATTTT. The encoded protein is CASRRGTDTQYF.

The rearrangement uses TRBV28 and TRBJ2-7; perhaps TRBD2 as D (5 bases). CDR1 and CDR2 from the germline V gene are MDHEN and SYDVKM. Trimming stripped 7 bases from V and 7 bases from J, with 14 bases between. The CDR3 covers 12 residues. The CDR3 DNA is TGTGCCAGCAAGACCTCAACGGGGGAGCAGTACTTC. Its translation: CASKTSTGEQYF.

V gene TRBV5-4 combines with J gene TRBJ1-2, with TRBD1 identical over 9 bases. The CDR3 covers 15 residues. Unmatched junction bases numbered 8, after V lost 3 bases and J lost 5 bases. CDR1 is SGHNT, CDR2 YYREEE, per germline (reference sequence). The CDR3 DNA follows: TGTGCCAGCAGCTCAAAAGGACAGGGGACGTATGGCTACACCTTC. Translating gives CASSSKGQGTYGYTF.

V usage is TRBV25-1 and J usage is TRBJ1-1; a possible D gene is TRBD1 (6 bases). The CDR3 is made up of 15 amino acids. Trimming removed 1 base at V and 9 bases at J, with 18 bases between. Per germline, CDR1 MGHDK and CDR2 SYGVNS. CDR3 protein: CASSEWGGGPFKAFF. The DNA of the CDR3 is TGTGCCAGCAGTGAATGGGGAGGGGGTCCTTTTAAAGCTTTCTTT.

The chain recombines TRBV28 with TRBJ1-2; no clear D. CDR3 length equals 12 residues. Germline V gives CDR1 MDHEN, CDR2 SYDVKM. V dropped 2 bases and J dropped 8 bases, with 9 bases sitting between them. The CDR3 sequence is CASSLALSGYTF. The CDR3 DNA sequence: TGTGCCAGCAGTTTAGCCCTATCAGGCTACACCTTC.

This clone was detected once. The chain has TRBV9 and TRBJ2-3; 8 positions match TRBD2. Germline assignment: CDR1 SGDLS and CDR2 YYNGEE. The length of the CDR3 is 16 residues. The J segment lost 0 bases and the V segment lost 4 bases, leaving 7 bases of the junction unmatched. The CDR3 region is CASSLPAGVSTDTQYF. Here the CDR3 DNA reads TGTGCCAGCAGCCTCCCAGCGGGGGTAAGCACAGATACGCAGTATTTT.

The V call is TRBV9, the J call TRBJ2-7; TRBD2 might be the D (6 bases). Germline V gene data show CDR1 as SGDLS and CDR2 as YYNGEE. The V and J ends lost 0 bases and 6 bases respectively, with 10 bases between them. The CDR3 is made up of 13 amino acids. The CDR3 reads CASSVDGGGEQYF. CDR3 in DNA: TGTGCCAGCAGCGTAGACGGGGGAGGCGAGCAGTACTTC.

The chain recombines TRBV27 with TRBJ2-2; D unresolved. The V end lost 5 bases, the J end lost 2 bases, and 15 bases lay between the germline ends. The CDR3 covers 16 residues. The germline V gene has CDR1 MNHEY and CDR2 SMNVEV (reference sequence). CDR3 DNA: TGTGCCAGCAGTCAAGACTTCGGATTTAACACCGGGGAGCTGTTTTTT. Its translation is CASSQDFGFNTGELFF.

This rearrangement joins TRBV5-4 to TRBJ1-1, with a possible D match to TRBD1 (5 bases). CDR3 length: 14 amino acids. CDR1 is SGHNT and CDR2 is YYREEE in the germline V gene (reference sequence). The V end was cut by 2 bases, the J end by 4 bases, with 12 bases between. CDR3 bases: TGTGCCAGCAGCTTTGGAGGGGCTGGCACTGAAGCTTTCTTT. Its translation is CASSFGGAGTEAFF.

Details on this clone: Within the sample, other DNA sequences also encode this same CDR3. The CDR3 loop reads CASSAGQGANTGELFF. The CDR3 coding sequence is TGTGCCAGCAGCGCCGGACAGGGGGCGAACACCGGGGAGCTGTTTTTT. The genes are TRBV9 and TRBJ2-2; TRBD1 matches at 10 bases. The V and J ends lost 3 bases and 0 bases, in that order; junction bases with no gene match: 2. The CDR3 extends over 16 amino acids. Germline-derived CDR1 and CDR2 are SGDLS and YYNGEE.

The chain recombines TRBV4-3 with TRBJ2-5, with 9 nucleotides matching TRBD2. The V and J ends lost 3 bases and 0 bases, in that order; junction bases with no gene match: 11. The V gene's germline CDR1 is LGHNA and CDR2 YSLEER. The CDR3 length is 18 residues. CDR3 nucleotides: TGCGCCAGCAGCCACAAAAGCGGGGGGCTAGAGAACCAAGAGACCCAGTACTTC. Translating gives CASSHKSGGLENQETQYF.

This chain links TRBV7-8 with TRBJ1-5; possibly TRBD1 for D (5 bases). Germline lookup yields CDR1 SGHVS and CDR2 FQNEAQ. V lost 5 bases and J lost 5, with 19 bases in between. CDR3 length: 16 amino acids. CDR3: CASSPRLGGWDQPQHF. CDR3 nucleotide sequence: TGTGCCAGCAGCCCCAGGCTGGGGGGTTGGGATCAGCCCCAGCATTTT.

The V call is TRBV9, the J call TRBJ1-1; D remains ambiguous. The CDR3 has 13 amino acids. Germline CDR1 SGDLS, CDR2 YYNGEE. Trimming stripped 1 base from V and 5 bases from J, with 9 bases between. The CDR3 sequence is CASSVTGYTEAFF. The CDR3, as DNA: TGTGCCAGCAGCGTAACGGGGTATACTGAAGCTTTCTTT.

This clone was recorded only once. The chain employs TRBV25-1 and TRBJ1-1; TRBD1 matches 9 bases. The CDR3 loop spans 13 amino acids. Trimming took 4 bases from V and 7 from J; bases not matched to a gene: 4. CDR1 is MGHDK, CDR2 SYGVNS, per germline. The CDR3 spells CASSARQGVEAFF. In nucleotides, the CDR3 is TGTGCCAGCAGTGCCCGACAGGGGGTTGAAGCTTTCTTT.

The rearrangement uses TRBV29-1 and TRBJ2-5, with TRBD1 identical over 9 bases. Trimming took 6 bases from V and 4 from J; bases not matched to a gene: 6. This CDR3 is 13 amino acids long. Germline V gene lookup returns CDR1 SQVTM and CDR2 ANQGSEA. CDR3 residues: CSVTGTGRETQYF. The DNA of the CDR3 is TGCAGCGTCACCGGGACAGGGAGAGAGACCCAGTACTTC. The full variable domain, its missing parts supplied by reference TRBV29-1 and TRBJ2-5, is SAVISQKPSRDICQRGTSLTIQCQVDSQVTMMFWYRQQPGQSLTLIATANQGSEATYESGFVIDKFPISRPNLTFSTLTVSNMSPEDSSIYLCSVTGTGRETQYFGPGTRLLVL.

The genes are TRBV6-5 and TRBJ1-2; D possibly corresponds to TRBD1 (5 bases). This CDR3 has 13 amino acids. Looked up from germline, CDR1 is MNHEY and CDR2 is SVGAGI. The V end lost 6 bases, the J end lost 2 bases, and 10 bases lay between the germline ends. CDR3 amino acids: CASRKQVNYGYTF. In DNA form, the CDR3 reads TGTGCCAGCAGAAAACAGGTGAACTATGGCTACACCTTC.

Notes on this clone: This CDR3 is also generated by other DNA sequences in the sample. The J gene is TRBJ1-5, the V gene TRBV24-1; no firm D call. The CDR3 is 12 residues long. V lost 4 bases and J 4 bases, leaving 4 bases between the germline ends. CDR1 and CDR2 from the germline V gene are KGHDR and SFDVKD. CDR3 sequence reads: CATSDLNQPQHF. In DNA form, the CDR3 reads TGTGCCACCAGTGACTTAAATCAGCCCCAGCATTTT.

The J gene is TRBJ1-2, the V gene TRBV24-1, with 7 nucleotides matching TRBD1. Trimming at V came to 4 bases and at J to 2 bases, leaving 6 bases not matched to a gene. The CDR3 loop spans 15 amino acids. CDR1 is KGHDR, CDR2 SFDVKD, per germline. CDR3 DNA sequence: TGTGCCACCAGTGAGTACAGGGGCTCCAACTATGGCTACACCTTC. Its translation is CATSEYRGSNYGYTF.

The CDR3 spells CASSSVTGLPNYGYTF. The CDR3, as DNA: TGTGCCAGCAGCTCTGTCACGGGACTCCCTAACTATGGCTACACCTTC. The chain uses TRBV11-2 and TRBJ1-2; TRBD1 might be the D (5 bases). V shed 4 bases and J shed 0 bases, with 15 bases lying between them. Germline V lookup: CDR1 SGHAT, CDR2 FQNNGV. The CDR3 sequence is 16 residues long.

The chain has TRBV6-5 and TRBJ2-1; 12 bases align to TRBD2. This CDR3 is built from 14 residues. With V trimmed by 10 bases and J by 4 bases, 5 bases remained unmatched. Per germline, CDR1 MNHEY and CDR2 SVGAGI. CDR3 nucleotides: TGTGCCACCCCTCTAGCGGGGGGGTACAATGAGCAGTTCTTC. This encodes CATPLAGGYNEQFF.

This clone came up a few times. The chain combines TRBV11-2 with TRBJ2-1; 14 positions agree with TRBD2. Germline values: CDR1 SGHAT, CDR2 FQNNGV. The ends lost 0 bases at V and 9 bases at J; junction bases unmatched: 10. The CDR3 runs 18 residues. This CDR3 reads CASSLDSGLAGVGGEQFF. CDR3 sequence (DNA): TGTGCCAGCAGCTTAGATTCGGGACTAGCGGGAGTAGGGGGTGAGCAGTTCTTC.

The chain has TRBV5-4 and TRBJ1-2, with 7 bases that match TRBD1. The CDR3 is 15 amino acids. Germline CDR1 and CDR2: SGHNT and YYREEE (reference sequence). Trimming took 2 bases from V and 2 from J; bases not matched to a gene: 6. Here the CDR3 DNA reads TGTGCCAGCAGCTTAGGGGACAGAAAAAACTATGGCTACACCTTC. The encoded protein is CASSLGDRKNYGYTF.

The CDR3 is CASSRGEDTEAFF. The CDR3 DNA is TGTGCCAGCAGCCGGGGGGAGGACACTGAAGCTTTCTTT. V is TRBV13 and J is TRBJ1-1; D is perhaps TRBD1 (5 bases). The CDR3 is 13 residues long. V was trimmed by 5 bases and J by 3 bases, leaving 10 bases between them. The germline V gene encodes CDR1 PRHDT and CDR2 FYEKMQ (reference sequence).

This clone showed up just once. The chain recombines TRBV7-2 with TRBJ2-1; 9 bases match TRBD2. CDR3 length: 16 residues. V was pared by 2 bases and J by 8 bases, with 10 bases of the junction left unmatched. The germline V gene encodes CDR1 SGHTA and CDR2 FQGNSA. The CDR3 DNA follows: TGTGCCAGCAGCTTATATGCGGGGGGGCTTATTGATGAGCAGTTCTTC. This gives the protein CASSLYAGGLIDEQFF. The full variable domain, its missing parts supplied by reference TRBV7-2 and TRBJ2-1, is GAGVSQSPSNKVTEKGKDVELRCDPISGHTALYWYRQSLGQGLEFLIYFQGNSAPDKSGLPSDRFSAERTGGSVSTLTIQRTQQEDSAVYLCASSLYAGGLIDEQFFGPGTRLTVL.